These 17 T cell receptor beta chains share one sample of origin, sequenced in a study of PD-L1 blockade in urothelial cancer. Sequencing used immunoSEQ multiplex PCR; TCRdb keeps in-frame clones, though not all of them. The sample holds 60,000 to 70,000 clones, around 81% seen once. Time point: pretreatment peripheral blood. The source material was PBMCs, sampled around atezolizumab (anti-PD-L1) treatment. The receptor set was obtained from a man between 70 and 80 years old with urothelial cancer.

The rearrangement links TRBV10-1 to TRBJ2-5, with D possibly TRBD1 on 6 matching bases. Germline V gene sequence: CDR1 WNHNN, CDR2 SYGVQD (reference sequence). The CDR3 runs 14 residues. Trimming took 3 bases from V and 2 from J, leaving 10 bases between them. CDR3: CASSDTGTQETQYF. In DNA form, the CDR3 reads TGCGCCAGCAGTGATACCGGGACACAAGAGACCCAGTACTTC.

The rearrangement links TRBV6-1 to TRBJ1-2; 8 bases align to TRBD1. With V trimmed by 0 bases and J by 4 bases, 10 bases remained unmatched. The CDR3 has 17 amino acids. Germline V gene data show CDR1 as MNHNS and CDR2 as SASEGT. CDR3 loop: CASSEAGYQGAFYGYTF. The CDR3 DNA reads as TGTGCCAGCAGTGAAGCTGGATACCAGGGGGCGTTCTATGGCTACACCTTC.

This clone came up once. The chain links TRBV10-2 to TRBJ2-2, with a weak D call TRBD1 (6 bases). Germline CDR1 WSHSY, CDR2 SAAADI. V was cut by 4 bases and J by 3 bases, with 12 bases left in between. The CDR3 totals 15 residues. CDR3: CASSVQQGYTGELFF. CDR3 DNA sequence: TGCGCCAGCAGTGTTCAACAGGGCTACACCGGGGAGCTGTTTTTT.

The chain joins TRBV19 to TRBJ1-1, with TRBD1 matching over 9 bases. V lost 5 bases and J lost 0; bases outside the gene matches: 10. The CDR3 runs to 17 residues. The germline V gene encodes CDR1 LNHDA and CDR2 SQIVND (reference sequence). CDR3 amino acids: CASSFVQGARMNTEAFF. CDR3 DNA sequence: TGTGCCAGTAGTTTTGTACAGGGGGCACGGATGAACACTGAAGCTTTCTTT.

This clone was detected once. The J gene is TRBJ2-1, the V gene TRBV29-1; D is unresolved. V lost 2 bases and J 5 bases, leaving 10 bases between the germline ends. The germline CDR1 and CDR2 sequences are SQVTM and ANQGSEA. The CDR3 runs 13 residues. CDR3 sequence (DNA): TGCAGCGTTGAAAGTTGGCAGGACAATGAGCAGTTCTTC. This codes for CSVESWQDNEQFF.

This clone turned up a few times. The genes are TRBV2 and TRBJ2-2, with 8 bases fitting TRBD2. V was pared by 6 bases and J by 7 bases, with 13 bases of the junction left unmatched. CDR3 length: 16 residues. Germline values: CDR1 SNHLY, CDR2 FYNNEI. The CDR3 DNA sequence: TGTGCCAGCAGCGGTGACGGGGGGGCGCCGGGCGGGGAGCTGTTTTTT. Its translation: CASSGDGGAPGGELFF.

V gene TRBV4-2 combines with J gene TRBJ2-7, with 8 bases lining up with TRBD1. This CDR3 comprises 14 residues. The junction had 9 bases not matched to a gene; V was cut back by 6 bases and J by 5 bases. Germline V gives CDR1 LGHNA, CDR2 YNFKEQ. The CDR3 nucleotides read TGTGCCAGCAGGGGGGGACAGGAGAGGAACGAGCAGTACTTC. It specifies CASRGGQERNEQYF.

The chain couples TRBV6-5 to TRBJ2-3; 9 bases map to TRBD2. Unmatched junction bases numbered 4, after V lost 0 bases and J lost 6 bases. From germline, CDR1 is MNHEY and CDR2 SVGAGI. CDR3 size: 15 residues. The CDR3 loop is CASSYSSSGSDTQYF. The CDR3 DNA reads TGTGCCAGCAGTTACTCGAGTAGCGGGAGTGATACGCAGTATTTT.

The gene calls are TRBV2 and TRBJ2-7, with TRBD1 matching 9 bases. CDR3 length equals 14 residues. CDR1 SNHLY and CDR2 FYNNEI come from the germline V gene. V dropped 2 bases and J dropped 5; count of bases not matched to a gene: 4. CDR3 region: CASSESWTGDEQYF. The CDR3 region has the DNA TGTGCCAGCAGTGAATCCTGGACAGGGGACGAGCAGTACTTC.

V and J are TRBV29-1 and TRBJ2-3, with 7 bases matching TRBD1. Per germline, CDR1 SQVTM and CDR2 ANQGSEA. Trimming removed 6 bases from V and 3 bases from J; junction bases left unmatched: 3. The CDR3 runs 12 residues. The CDR3 DNA reads TGCAGCGTGAGGGGGCTGACAGATACGCAGTATTTT. This codes for CSVRGLTDTQYF.

The chain links TRBV5-1 to TRBJ2-5; 8 nucleotides match TRBD2. Germline V gives CDR1 SGHRS, CDR2 YFSETQ. V was clipped by 3 bases and J by 4 bases; unmatched bases: 11. This CDR3 region has 16 residues. The CDR3: CASSSDSGIGGETQYF. In DNA form, the CDR3 reads TGCGCCAGCAGCTCTGATAGCGGGATCGGGGGAGAGACCCAGTACTTC.

The CDR3 protein is CASSLDGTVAYEQYF. The CDR3 bases are TGCGCCAGCAGCCTGGATGGTACAGTCGCCTACGAGCAGTACTTC. The V and J genes are TRBV5-1 and TRBJ2-7; no clear D gene. Trimming shortened V by 4 bases and J by 2 bases, and 16 bases separated the two germline ends. The CDR3 totals 15 residues. The germline gives CDR1 SGHRS, CDR2 YFSETQ.

This rearrangement joins TRBV18 to TRBJ2-1; 12 bases fit TRBD2. V trimming: 6 bases; J trimming: 2 bases; junction bases outside the gene matches: 2. The CDR3 is 15 residues long. Germline V gene data show CDR1 as KGHSH and CDR2 as LQKENI. The CDR3 DNA reads as TGTGCCAGCTCGACTAGCGGGGGCCCCTACAATGAGCAGTTCTTC. Translated, it gives CASSTSGGPYNEQFF.

The V and J genes are TRBV30 and TRBJ2-5; D unresolved. The CDR3 runs to 10 residues. Germline loops: CDR1 GTSNPN, CDR2 SVGIG (reference sequence). V shed 5 bases and J shed 4 bases, with 5 bases lying between them. Here the CDR3 DNA reads TGTGCCTGGGCGAGAGAGACCCAGTACTTC. This encodes CAWARETQYF.

J is TRBJ2-7 and V is TRBV27, with 9 bases matching TRBD1. CDR3 size: 13 residues. J gave up 7 bases and V 2 bases, and 3 bases lay outside the gene matches. Germline lookup yields CDR1 MNHEY and CDR2 SMNVEV (reference sequence). CDR3 residues: CASSLRTGEEQYF. CDR3 in DNA: TGTGCCAGCAGTTTAAGGACAGGGGAAGAGCAGTACTTC.

Written as DNA, the CDR3 is TGTGCCAGCAGCCCCGGACTAGCGGAAGACAGGAATACGCAGTATTTT. It specifies CASSPGLAEDRNTQYF. V gene TRBV7-9 combines with J gene TRBJ2-3, with 10 nucleotides matching TRBD2. Germline V lookup: CDR1 SEHNR, CDR2 FQNEAQ (reference sequence). The CDR3 is made up of 16 amino acids. V shed 5 bases, J shed 7 bases, and the junction held 12 bases outside the gene matches.

This chain joins TRBV7-9 and TRBJ2-7, with 14 nucleotides matching TRBD2. This CDR3 comprises 18 residues. Germline V lookup: CDR1 SEHNR, CDR2 FQNEAQ (reference sequence). V trimming: 5 bases; J trimming: 4 bases; junction bases outside the gene matches: 13. CDR3 nucleotide sequence: TGTGCCAGCAGCCCACTTACGGGACTAGCGGGAGTCATTTACGAGCAGTACTTC. Residues: CASSPLTGLAGVIYEQYF.